A single T cell receptor beta chain is shown here with its context. Measured with immunoSEQ multiplex PCR; TCRdb has only the in-frame clones, and not every one. The sample holds around 140,000 clones, around 89% seen once. The data are from a study of T cells in localized non-small cell lung cancer. V lost 7 bases to trimming and J lost 1 base, with 11 bases between them. Germline CDR1 and CDR2: SGDLS and YYNGEE. The CDR3 sequence is 13 residues long. The rearrangement uses TRBV9 and TRBJ1-2; the D is unclear. The specimen was peripheral blood, collected before any cancer treatment. The clonotype originates from a female donor of 60 years or more with stage I lung adenocarcinoma. CDR3 DNA sequence: TGTGCCAGCCGGAGAGGAGATAACTATGGCTACACCTTC. This encodes CASRRGDNYGYTF.